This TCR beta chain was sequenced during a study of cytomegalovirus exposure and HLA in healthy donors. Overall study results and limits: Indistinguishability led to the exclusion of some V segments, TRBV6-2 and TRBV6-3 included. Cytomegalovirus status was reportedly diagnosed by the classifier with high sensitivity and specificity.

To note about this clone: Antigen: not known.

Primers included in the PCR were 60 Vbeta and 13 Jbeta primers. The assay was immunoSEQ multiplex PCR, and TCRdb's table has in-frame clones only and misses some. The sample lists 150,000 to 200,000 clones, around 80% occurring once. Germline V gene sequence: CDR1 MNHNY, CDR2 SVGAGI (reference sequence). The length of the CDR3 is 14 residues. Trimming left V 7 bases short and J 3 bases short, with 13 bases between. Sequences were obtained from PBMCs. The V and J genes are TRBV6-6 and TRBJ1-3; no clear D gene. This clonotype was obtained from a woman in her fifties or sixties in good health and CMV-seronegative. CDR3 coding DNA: TGTGCCAGCATAGCGGGAGGAAGTGGAAACACCATATATTTT. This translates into CASIAGGSGNTIYF.